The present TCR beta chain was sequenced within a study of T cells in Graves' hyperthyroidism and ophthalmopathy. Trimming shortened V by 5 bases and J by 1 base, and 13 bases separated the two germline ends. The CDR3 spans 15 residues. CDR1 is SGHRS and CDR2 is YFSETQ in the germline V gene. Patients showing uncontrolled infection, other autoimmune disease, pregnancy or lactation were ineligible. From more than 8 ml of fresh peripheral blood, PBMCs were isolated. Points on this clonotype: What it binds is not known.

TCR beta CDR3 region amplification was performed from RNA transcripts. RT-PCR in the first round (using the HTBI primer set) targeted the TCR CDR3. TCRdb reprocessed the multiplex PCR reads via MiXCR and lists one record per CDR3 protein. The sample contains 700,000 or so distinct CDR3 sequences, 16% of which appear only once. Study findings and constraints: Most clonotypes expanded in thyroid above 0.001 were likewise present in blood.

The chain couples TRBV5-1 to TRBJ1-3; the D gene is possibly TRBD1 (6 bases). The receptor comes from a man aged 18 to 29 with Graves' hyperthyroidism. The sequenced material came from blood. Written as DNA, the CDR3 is TGCGCCAGCAGACCTACAGGGTTATCTGGAAACACCATATATTTT. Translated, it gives CASRPTGLSGNTIYF. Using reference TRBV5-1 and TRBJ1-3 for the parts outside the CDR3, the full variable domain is KAGVTQTPRYLIKTRGQQVTLSCSPISGHRSVSWYQQTPGQGLQFLFEYFSETQRNKGNFPGRFSGRQFSNSRSEMNVSTLELGDSALYLCASRPTGLSGNTIYFGEGSWLTVV.